This paragraph reports one T cell receptor beta chain. The data originate from a study of blood T cells in healthy people across ages. V was clipped by 0 bases and J by 4 bases, with 11 bases between them. Germline CDR1 and CDR2: SGHTA and FQGNSA. This CDR3 spans 15 amino acids. Primers used in a second PCR of roughly 7 to 12 cycles were a sample-barcoded 5' primer and a J-beta primer mix. TCRdb re-called the 5' RACE reads through MiXCR, storing one row per CDR3 protein. The sample has 380,000 or so distinct CDR3 sequences, roughly half seen once. The J gene is TRBJ2-3, the V gene TRBV7-2; D could derive from TRBD1 or TRBD2 (6 bases each). Material: blood. The clonotype was recovered from a man aged 55 to 70 in good health. The CDR3 DNA sequence: TGTGCCAGCAGCTTAGCGACAGGAGGGGCAGATACGCAGTATTTT. Translated: CASSLATGGADTQYF.